These T cell receptor beta chains were read from a single sample in a study of T cell responses to AZD1222 COVID-19 vaccine. Profiling relied on immunoSEQ multiplex PCR, and the TCRdb table lists in-frame clones only, not all of them. The table records 70,000 to 95,000 clones, 88% of them present only once. The starting material was peripheral blood, obtained 28 days after the second AZD1222 dose. These TCRs come from an adult who received the AZD1222 COVID-19 vaccine. Each CDR3 is given with its conserved first and last residue. D genes are given only for firm matches. Not every row has a clone size; where given, it reads once, few, many or a size class.

v_call	clone_size	d_call	j_call	cdr3_aa	cdr3_nt
TRBV24-1	NA	NA	TRBJ2-3	CATSDPPTDTQYF	TGTGCCACCAGTGATCCACCCACAGATACGCAGTATTTT
TRBV7-2	once	NA	TRBJ1-6	CASRPGTNSPLHF	TGTGCCAGCAGACCGGGGACCAATTCACCCCTCCACTTT
TRBV9	NA	NA	TRBJ2-1	CASSVDQSSYNEQFF	TGTGCCAGCAGCGTAGACCAGAGCTCCTACAATGAGCAGTTCTTC
TRBV29-1	NA	NA	TRBJ2-3	CSVDISDTQYF	TGCAGCGTTGATATTTCAGATACGCAGTATTTT
TRBV27	NA	NA	TRBJ1-5	CASSLQGRNQPQHF	TGTGCCAGCAGTTTACAGGGTCGGAATCAGCCCCAGCATTTT
TRBV28	NA	NA	TRBJ1-4	CASSFSQRTNEKLFF	TGTGCCAGCAGTTTCAGCCAGAGAACTAATGAAAAACTGTTTTTT
TRBV11-2	few	NA	TRBJ1-4	CASSPITGATNEKLFF	TGTGCCAGCAGCCCTATTACAGGTGCAACTAATGAAAAACTGTTTTTT
TRBV28	NA	TRBD1	TRBJ1-2	CASSSPGTGGAGGYTF	TGTGCCAGCAGCAGTCCCGGGACAGGGGGCGCAGGAGGCTACACCTTC
TRBV6-6	once	NA	TRBJ2-1	CASTQWNEQFF	TGTGCCAGCACTCAGTGGAATGAGCAGTTCTTC
TRBV27	NA	NA	TRBJ2-2	CASSLGPTNTGELFF	TGTGCCAGCAGTTTAGGGCCAACGAACACCGGGGAGCTGTTTTTT
TRBV27	NA	TRBD1	TRBJ1-5	CVSSLLGDRGAIGLGPQHF	TGTGTCAGCAGTTTATTAGGGGACAGGGGGGCGATAGGGCTCGGGCCCCAGCATTTT
TRBV7-2	NA	NA	TRBJ1-5	CASSPFRLEQPQHF	TGTGCCAGCAGCCCCTTTAGGTTAGAACAACCCCAGCATTTT
TRBV3-1/TRBV3-2	NA	TRBD1	TRBJ2-1	CASSRSGQAYNEQFF	TGTGCCAGCAGCCGGTCCGGACAGGCCTACAATGAGCAGTTCTTC
TRBV29-1	once	TRBD1	TRBJ2-3	CSVETGETQYF	TGCAGCGTTGAGACAGGGGAAACGCAGTATTTT
TRBV19	NA	NA	TRBJ2-7	CASSILVSGAREQYF	TGTGCCAGTAGTATTCTGGTATCGGGAGCCAGAGAGCAGTACTTC
TRBV19	NA	NA	TRBJ1-1	CASSIRSGAKTEAFF	TGTGCCAGTAGTATACGCTCGGGGGCGAAGACTGAAGCTTTCTTT
TRBV18	few	TRBD1	TRBJ2-1	CASSPNYRGNGEQFF	TGTGCCAGCTCACCAAACTACAGGGGGAATGGTGAGCAGTTCTTC
TRBV18	NA	TRBD1	TRBJ2-6	CASSTLQGMGGANVLTF	TGTGCCAGCTCAACCCTACAGGGGATGGGAGGGGCCAACGTCCTGACTTTC
TRBV9	NA	TRBD2	TRBJ2-3	CASSGPLAGSTDTQYF	TGTGCCAGCAGCGGACCCTTAGCGGGAAGCACAGATACGCAGTATTTT
TRBV7-9	NA	NA	TRBJ2-5	CASSLRGETQYF	TGTGCCAGCAGCTTACGAGGGGAGACCCAGTACTTC
TRBV27	few	NA	TRBJ2-3	CASSSPITDTQYF	TGTGCCAGCAGTTCCCCTATTACAGATACGCAGTATTTT
TRBV18	once	TRBD1	TRBJ1-4	CASSRKDRGLGEKLFF	TGTGCCAGCTCACGGAAGGACAGGGGGCTTGGTGAAAAACTGTTTTTT
TRBV11-2	NA	TRBD2	TRBJ2-2	CASSLGGVLGGVETGELFF	TGTGCCAGCAGCTTAGGCGGAGTACTGGGAGGGGTTGAAACCGGGGAGCTGTTTTTT
TRBV18	NA	NA	TRBJ1-1	CASSPRGGPVGDTEAFF	TGTGCCAGCTCACCACGGGGGGGACCCGTCGGGGACACTGAAGCTTTCTTT
TRBV30	NA	TRBD1	TRBJ2-7	CAWSVGDRGSYEQYF	TGTGCCTGGAGTGTAGGGGACAGGGGATCCTACGAGCAGTACTTC
TRBV6-2/TRBV6-3	NA	NA	TRBJ2-7	CASSTGGEPYEQYF	TGTGCCAGCAGTACCGGCGGCGAACCCTACGAGCAGTACTTC
TRBV24-1	NA	NA	TRBJ1-2	CATSDSPDSYGYTF	TGTGCCACCAGTGATTCGCCGGACAGCTATGGCTACACCTTC
TRBV5-1	once	TRBD1	TRBJ1-2	CASSRTGGNYGYTF	TGCGCCAGCAGCCGGACAGGGGGCAACTATGGCTACACCTTC
TRBV3-1/TRBV3-2	once	NA	TRBJ2-1	CASSQARRGNEQFF	TGTGCCAGCAGCCAAGCGCGACGGGGCAATGAGCAGTTCTTC
TRBV6-6	NA	NA	TRBJ2-7	CASSPAQGQGPYEQYF	TGTGCCAGCAGCCCCGCCCAGGGTCAGGGCCCCTACGAGCAGTACTTC
TRBV11-2	NA	NA	TRBJ2-5	CASSLDLHTGPRIETQYF	TGTGCCAGCAGCTTAGATCTTCATACAGGGCCGAGGATAGAGACCCAGTACTTC
TRBV7-6	NA	NA	TRBJ2-7	CASSLARFDEQYF	TGTGCCAGCAGCTTAGCTCGGTTCGACGAGCAGTACTTC
TRBV5-1	NA	TRBD2	TRBJ2-1	CASSSPPREGPYNEQFF	TGCGCCAGCAGCTCCCCTCCTCGGGAGGGCCCATACAATGAGCAGTTCTTC
TRBV14	NA	TRBD2	TRBJ2-5	CASSQGPGTSGRLKETQYF	TGTGCCAGCAGCCAAGGGCCCGGTACTAGCGGCCGATTAAAAGAGACCCAGTACTTC
TRBV28	NA	TRBD1	TRBJ1-2	CASFTTDRGYGYTF	TGTGCCAGCTTTACCACGGACAGGGGCTATGGCTACACCTTC
TRBV7-2	NA	TRBD1	TRBJ2-6	CASSLVGTGVFSGANVLTF	TGTGCCAGCAGCTTAGTTGGGACAGGGGTTTTCTCTGGGGCCAACGTCCTGACTTTC
TRBV7-9	NA	NA	TRBJ2-3	CASSLGGGVRADTQYF	TGTGCCAGCAGCTTAGGCGGGGGCGTGAGGGCAGATACGCAGTATTTT
TRBV2	NA	TRBD2	TRBJ2-5	CASSEATSASQETQYF	TGTGCCAGCAGTGAAGCGACTAGCGCGTCCCAAGAGACCCAGTACTTC
TRBV30	NA	TRBD2	TRBJ2-7	CAWSLLAVSSYEQYF	TGTGCCTGGAGTTTGCTAGCGGTCAGCTCCTACGAGCAGTACTTC
TRBV9	NA	NA	TRBJ2-5	CASSVGGGGETQYF	TGTGCCAGCAGCGTAGGAGGTGGCGGGGAGACCCAGTACTTC
TRBV4-3	NA	TRBD2	TRBJ2-1	CASSQVVGGSYNEQFF	TGCGCCAGCAGCCAAGTCGTGGGGGGGAGCTACAATGAGCAGTTCTTC
TRBV7-8	few	TRBD1	TRBJ1-6	CASSLYVGGNSPLHF	TGTGCCAGCAGCTTATATGTAGGGGGCAATTCACCCCTCCACTTT
TRBV6-5	NA	NA	TRBJ1-1	CASSYSSGGKNTEAFF	TGTGCCAGCAGTTACTCCAGTGGAGGGAAGAACACTGAAGCTTTCTTT
TRBV18	NA	TRBD1	TRBJ2-7	CASSPQGQGYEQYF	TGTGCCAGCTCACCACAGGGACAGGGCTACGAGCAGTACTTC
TRBV7-9	NA	NA	TRBJ2-4	CASSRQLNIQYF	TGTGCCAGCAGCCGACAGCTAAACATTCAGTACTTC
TRBV18	NA	NA	TRBJ2-6	CASSPILTAASGANVLTF	TGTGCCAGCTCACCAATTCTGACAGCCGCCTCTGGGGCCAACGTCCTGACTTTC
TRBV6-1	once	NA	TRBJ1-1	CASSERKVMNTEAFF	TGTGCCAGCAGTGAAAGGAAGGTGATGAACACTGAAGCTTTCTTT
TRBV6-5	NA	NA	TRBJ1-2	CASSWGQLSYGYTF	TGTGCCAGCAGTTGGGGACAACTAAGCTATGGCTACACCTTC
TRBV2	few	TRBD1	TRBJ1-3	CASSEARGGNTIYF	TGTGCCAGCAGTGAGGCCAGGGGGGGAAACACCATATATTTT
TRBV18	NA	TRBD1	TRBJ1-3	CASSPKGQGVKGNTIYF	TGTGCCAGCTCTCCAAAGGGACAGGGGGTCAAAGGAAACACCATATATTTT
TRBV5-1	NA	NA	TRBJ2-1	CASSLVGSYNEQFF	TGCGCCAGCAGCTTGGTAGGCTCCTACAATGAGCAGTTCTTC
TRBV6-1	once	NA	TRBJ1-5	CASSEFPGLNSNQPQHF	TGTGCCAGCAGCGAATTCCCAGGGCTAAATAGCAATCAGCCCCAGCATTTT
TRBV7-2	NA	NA	TRBJ1-1	CASSWQGYTEAFF	TGTGCCAGCAGCTGGCAGGGATATACTGAAGCTTTCTTT
TRBV24-1	NA	TRBD2	TRBJ2-3	CATSGASGWRDTQYF	TGTGCCACCAGTGGGGCTAGCGGGTGGCGAGATACGCAGTATTTT
TRBV5-1	NA	TRBD2	TRBJ2-1	CASSPPTSGRAGEQFF	TGCGCCAGCAGCCCCCCGACTAGCGGGAGGGCCGGGGAGCAGTTCTTC